These 7 T cell receptor beta chains share one sample of origin, sequenced in a study of T cell responses to AZD1222 COVID-19 vaccine. Only in-frame clones appear in the TCRdb table, and some are missing; sequencing was by immunoSEQ multiplex PCR. The sample yields 80,000 to 85,000 clones, 91% seen once. Sequenced here: peripheral blood, sampled 28 days after the second AZD1222 dose. These receptors were collected from an adult who received the AZD1222 COVID-19 vaccine.

CDR3 residues: CASSIPNRGAETQYF. The CDR3 region has the DNA TGTGCCAGTAGTATCCCGAATCGGGGGGCGGAGACCCAGTACTTC. This sequence joins TRBV19 and TRBJ2-5; TRBD2 might be the D (7 bases). CDR3 length: 15 amino acids. The germline V gene encodes CDR1 LNHDA and CDR2 SQIVND (reference sequence). Trimming cost V 3 bases and J 5 bases, with 16 bases left between them.

This sequence joins TRBV16 and TRBJ1-1, with 8 bases that match TRBD1. The CDR3 totals 15 residues. Germline V gene data show CDR1 as KGHSY and CDR2 as FQNENV. The junction had 6 bases not matched to a gene; V was cut back by 3 bases and J by 3 bases. The CDR3 DNA sequence: TGTGCCAGCAGCCAGCTTGGGACAGGAGACACTGAAGCTTTCTTT. It translates to CASSQLGTGDTEAFF. Supplemented by reference TRBV16 and TRBJ1-1, the full variable domain reads GEEVAQTPKHLVRGEGQKAKLYCAPIKGHSYVFWYQQVLKNEFKFLISFQNENVFDETGMPKERFSAKCLPNSPCSLEIQATKLEDSAVYFCASSQLGTGDTEAFFGQGTRLTVV.

The gene calls are TRBV6-5 and TRBJ2-2; D possibly corresponds to TRBD1 (6 bases). The CDR3 consists of 14 residues. The V gene's germline CDR1 is MNHEY and CDR2 SVGAGI. V lost 7 bases to trimming and J lost 5 bases, with 14 bases between them. In DNA form, the CDR3 reads TGTGCCAGCAACCTGAACCAGGGGACCGGGGAGCTGTTTTTT. This sequence encodes CASNLNQGTGELFF.

This chain uses TRBV7-9 with TRBJ1-2; D uncertain. From germline, CDR1 is SEHNR and CDR2 FQNEAQ (reference sequence). CDR3 length equals 12 residues. Trimming shortened V by 5 bases and J by 7 bases, and 11 bases separated the two germline ends. The CDR3 protein is CASSRGSGGYTF. CDR3 sequence (DNA): TGTGCCAGCAGCCGAGGAAGTGGTGGCTACACCTTC.

CDR3 in amino acids: CASSGGSGSYNEQFF. The DNA for the CDR3 is TGTGCCAGCTCAGGAGGGTCCGGCTCCTACAATGAGCAGTTCTTC. V usage is TRBV18 and J usage is TRBJ2-1; maybe TRBD2 (6 bases). CDR3 length: 15 amino acids. V was clipped by 5 bases and J by 0 bases, with 11 bases between them. CDR1 KGHSH and CDR2 LQKENI come from the germline V gene.

The rearrangement links TRBV14 to TRBJ2-1, with TRBD2 matching over 7 bases. CDR1 and CDR2 from the germline V gene are SGHDN and FVKESK. The CDR3 runs 18 residues. V trimming: 1 base; J trimming: 10 bases; junction bases outside the gene matches: 19. The CDR3 sequence: CASSQGGNRFGGRREQFF. The DNA for the CDR3 is TGTGCCAGCAGCCAAGGGGGGAACCGTTTCGGCGGGAGAAGAGAGCAGTTCTTC.

The rearrangement joins TRBV28 to TRBJ2-7; D is perhaps TRBD1 or TRBD2 (5 bases each). V lost 6 bases and J 6 bases, leaving 21 bases between the germline ends. Germline CDR1 and CDR2: MDHEN and SYDVKM. CDR3 size: 15 residues. The chain's CDR3 is CASSGWGTTAGEQYF. The CDR3 DNA reads TGTGCCAGCAGCGGATGGGGGACGACAGCAGGCGAGCAGTACTTC.